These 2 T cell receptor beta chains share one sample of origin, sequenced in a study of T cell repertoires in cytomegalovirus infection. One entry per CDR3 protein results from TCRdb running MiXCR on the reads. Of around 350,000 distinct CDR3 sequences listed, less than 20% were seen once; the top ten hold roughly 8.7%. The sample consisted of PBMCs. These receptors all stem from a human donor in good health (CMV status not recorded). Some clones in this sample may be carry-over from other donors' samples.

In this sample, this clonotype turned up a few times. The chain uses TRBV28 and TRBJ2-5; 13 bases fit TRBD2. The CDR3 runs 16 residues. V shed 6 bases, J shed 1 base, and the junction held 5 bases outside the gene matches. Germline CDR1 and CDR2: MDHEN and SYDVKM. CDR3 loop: CASSWGLAGTQETQYF. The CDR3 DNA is TGTGCCAGCAGCTGGGGACTAGCGGGAACCCAAGAGACCCAGTACTTC.

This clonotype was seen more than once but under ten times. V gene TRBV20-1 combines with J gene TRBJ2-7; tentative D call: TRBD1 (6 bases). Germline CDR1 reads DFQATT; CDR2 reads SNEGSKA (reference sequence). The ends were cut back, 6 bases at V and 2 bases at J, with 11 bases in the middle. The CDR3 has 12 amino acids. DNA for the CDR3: TGCAGTGCACAGGACAGAGCCTACGAGCAGTACTTC. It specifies CSAQDRAYEQYF.